This T cell receptor beta chain is drawn from a study of CD8 T cells in ankylosing spondylitis. This clonotype was observed a handful of times. As yet, its antigen is unknown. The CDR3 sequence is 16 residues long. The germline CDR1 and CDR2 sequences are SGHRS and YFSETQ. The trim removed 0 bases at V and 7 bases at J, leaving 7 bases unmatched. Whole-study findings and limits: Previously reported in reactive arthritis synovial fluid and blood were some of the motif variants. Within ankylosing spondylitis blood, a TCR beta motif made up of several highly homologous variants appeared to be characteristic. Clones linked to disease, bearing a CD8+ phenotype, were relatively rare in peripheral blood.

In making TCR beta libraries, quantitative 5'-RACE with molecular barcodes was used. TCRdb re-analysed the 5' RACE reads in MiXCR, keeping a single row per CDR3 protein. The table has about 110,000 distinct CDR3 sequences, about 24% seen once; the top ten hold about 12%. This chain uses TRBV5-1 with TRBJ1-4, with 9 nucleotides matching TRBD1. This TCR was recovered from a male donor with ankylosing spondylitis. The sample consisted of synovial fluid, either unsorted or a sorted T cell fraction (not recorded which). CDR3 residues: CASSLESTGGREKLFF. As DNA, the CDR3 is TGCGCCAGCAGCTTGGAGTCGACAGGGGGACGTGAAAAACTGTTTTTT.